What follows describes a single T cell receptor beta chain. The source of the sample is a study of early T cells in non-severe SARS-CoV-2 infection. V was cut by 3 bases and J by 7 bases, with 16 bases left in between. Germline V gives CDR1 MNHEY, CDR2 SMNVEV (reference sequence). CDR3 length: 15 residues. TCRdb independently ran MiXCR on the 5' RACE reads; one entry per CDR3 protein. The sample records under 85,000 distinct CDR3 sequences, about 14% being singletons. This receptor was obtained from an adult who was a healthcare worker with PCR-confirmed SARS-CoV-2 infection or an uninfected control (not recorded which). J is TRBJ2-1 and V is TRBV27; either TRBD1 or TRBD2 may fit D (5 bases each). This sample comprised whole blood, obtained at baseline. The CDR3 coding sequence is TGTGCCAGCAGTTTCTTGGGGGAGTTAAAAAATGAGCAGTTCTTC. Translated, it gives CASSFLGELKNEQFF.